Listed here are 20 T cell receptor beta chains from one sample, sequenced in a study of blood T cell repertoires in COVID-19. Assay: immunoSEQ multiplex PCR; the TCRdb copy retains only in-frame clones and omits some. The table lists about 240,000 clones, 86% of them singletons. Source material: peripheral blood. The origin of the receptors is a man in his 60s with acute or convalescent COVID-19.

The rearrangement links TRBV28 to TRBJ2-3; TRBD2 agrees at 13 bases. The CDR3 has 15 amino acids. Germline CDR1 and CDR2: MDHEN and SYDVKM. The ends lost 3 bases at V and 9 bases at J; junction bases unmatched: 6. The CDR3 coding sequence is TGTGCCAGCAGTTTCCTAACTAGCGGGAGGGAGACGCAGTATTTT. Residues: CASSFLTSGRETQYF.

The J gene is TRBJ1-6, the V gene TRBV7-8, with D unclear. V was clipped by 5 bases and J by 10 bases, with 18 bases between them. The V gene's germline CDR1 is SGHVS and CDR2 FQNEAQ. This CDR3 comprises 15 residues. The CDR3 coding sequence is TGTGCCAGCAGCCGAACAGTACCCCCAATGTCACCCCTCCACTTT. It specifies CASSRTVPPMSPLHF.

The chain couples TRBV24-1 to TRBJ1-2; a weak D match, TRBD1 (6 bases). Deletions cut 4 bases from V and 4 bases from J, with 9 bases between. Germline values: CDR1 KGHDR, CDR2 SFDVKD. CDR3 length: 13 residues. DNA for the CDR3: TGTGCCACCAGTGAGCAGGGGAGCTATGGCTACACCTTC. This encodes CATSEQGSYGYTF.

For the CDR3, the DNA is TGTGCCAGCAGCACCCCCGGGACTCCTTTTTCACCCCTCCACTTT. As protein: CASSTPGTPFSPLHF. The chain employs TRBV28 and TRBJ1-6; possibly TRBD1 for D (5 bases). Germline CDR1 is MDHEN and CDR2 is SYDVKM. Trimming removed 6 bases from V and 9 bases from J, with 18 bases in between. The CDR3 runs to 15 residues.

The chain employs TRBV19 and TRBJ1-5, with D unresolved. V gave up 8 bases and J gave up 9 bases, with 8 bases separating them. CDR1 and CDR2 from the germline V gene are LNHDA and SQIVND (reference sequence). The CDR3 length is 10 residues. The CDR3 DNA sequence: TGTGCCAGTCCCTTGCGGCCCCAGCATTTT. Amino acids: CASPLRPQHF.

The rearrangement joins TRBV19 to TRBJ2-3, with 7 positions matching TRBD1. CDR1 and CDR2 (germline): LNHDA, SQIVND (reference sequence). This CDR3 has 16 residues. The ends lost 6 bases at V and 2 bases at J; junction bases unmatched: 11. CDR3 amino acids: CASRVWSGQNTDTQYF. Written as DNA, the CDR3 is TGTGCCAGTAGAGTTTGGTCGGGACAGAACACAGATACGCAGTATTTT.

The CDR3 protein is CASSEAARAPYGYTF. The CDR3 nucleotides read TGTGCCAGCAGTGAAGCGGCCAGGGCGCCTTATGGCTACACCTTC. The V and J genes are TRBV6-1 and TRBJ1-2, with a weak D call TRBD1 (5 bases). V lost 0 bases to trimming and J lost 5 bases, with 13 bases between them. CDR1 is MNHNS and CDR2 is SASEGT in the germline V gene. The CDR3 is 15 amino acids.

The chain uses TRBV28 and TRBJ2-2; D might be TRBD1 (5 bases). Germline lookup yields CDR1 MDHEN and CDR2 SYDVKM. The CDR3 loop spans 14 amino acids. Trimming took off 5 bases at V and 4 bases at J, with 11 bases between the two ends. CDR3 residues: CASSPNRSTGELFF. The CDR3, as DNA: TGTGCCAGCAGTCCGAACAGGAGCACCGGGGAGCTGTTTTTT.

The chain employs TRBV28 and TRBJ2-3; tentative D call: TRBD1 (6 bases). The V gene lost 6 bases and the J gene lost 5 bases, with 24 bases spanning the gap. CDR3 length equals 17 residues. Per the germline V gene, CDR1 is MDHEN and CDR2 is SYDVKM. This CDR3 is CASRFSGDRQALDTQYF. Written as DNA, the CDR3 is TGTGCCAGCAGATTTTCGGGTGACAGGCAGGCATTAGATACGCAGTATTTT.

The rearrangement uses TRBV6-2 or TRBV6-3 and TRBJ2-1; no clear D. This CDR3 region has 11 residues. Trimming pared 6 bases from V and 10 bases from J, leaving 10 bases between. Per the germline V gene, CDR1 is MNHEY and CDR2 is SVGEGT. Here the CDR3 reads CASSLDGEQFF. The CDR3 coding sequence is TGTGCCAGCAGCCTAGACGGGGAGCAGTTCTTC.

The chain has TRBV14 and TRBJ1-1; tentatively, D is TRBD1 (5 bases). Per the germline V gene, CDR1 is SGHDN and CDR2 is FVKESK. The CDR3 runs to 14 residues. V lost 0 bases and J lost 5, with 10 bases in between. The CDR3 sequence is CASSQDRRGTEAFF. CDR3 in DNA: TGTGCCAGCAGCCAAGATCGGCGGGGGACTGAAGCTTTCTTT.

Regarding this clone: Its ends do not fully match the called genes, so a read error is possible. V and J are TRBV28 and TRBJ1-2; the D is unclear. The CDR3 has 11 amino acids. Germline CDR1 MDHEN, CDR2 SYDVKM. The chain's CDR3 is CATSAVYGYTF. In DNA form, the CDR3 reads TGCGCAACCAGCGCCGTCTATGGCTACACCTTC.

CDR3 bases: TGTGCCAGCAGCTTGCAACAGGGGAACACTGAAGCTTTCTTT. Amino acid sequence: CASSLQQGNTEAFF. This rearrangement joins TRBV7-9 to TRBJ1-1, with D perhaps matching TRBD1 (6 bases). This CDR3 spans 14 amino acids. V lost 3 bases, J lost 1 base, and 9 bases lay in between. Germline V CDR1 and CDR2: SEHNR, FQNEAQ (reference sequence).

The genes are TRBV15 and TRBJ1-2; tentative D call: TRBD1 (6 bases). In germline, CDR1 is LNHNV, CDR2 YYDKDF (reference sequence). Trimming removed 5 bases at V and 2 bases at J, with 12 bases between. The CDR3 covers 14 residues. The CDR3 reads CATSANRANYGYTF. In DNA, the CDR3 is TGTGCCACCAGCGCTAACAGGGCAAACTATGGCTACACCTTC. Combining the CDR3 with reference TRBV15 and TRBJ1-2 gives the whole variable domain DAMVIQNPRYQVTQFGKPVTLSCSQTLNHNVMYWYQQKSSQAPKLLFHYYDKDFNNEADTPDNFQSRRPNTSFCFLDIRSPGLGDTAMYLCATSANRANYGYTFGSGTRLTVV.

The CDR3 protein is CSVGTSGRYEQYF. The CDR3 bases are TGCAGCGTTGGTACTAGCGGGCGCTACGAGCAGTACTTC. The chain joins TRBV29-1 to TRBJ2-7, with 9 positions matching TRBD2. Germline loops: CDR1 SQVTM, CDR2 ANQGSEA. This CDR3 region has 13 residues. V gave up 4 bases and J gave up 3 bases; unmatched junction bases: 4.

The chain combines TRBV28 with TRBJ1-5; no clear D gene. The CDR3 consists of 13 residues. Germline CDR1 and CDR2: MDHEN and SYDVKM. V was trimmed by 6 bases and J by 6 bases, leaving 12 bases between them. This chain's CDR3 is CASRAVSGQPQHF. The CDR3 nucleotides read TGTGCCAGCAGAGCAGTTTCGGGTCAGCCCCAGCATTTT.

This clone was observed once. The chain recombines TRBV28 with TRBJ1-1; TRBD1 might be the D (6 bases). Germline values: CDR1 MDHEN, CDR2 SYDVKM. Trimming removed 3 bases at V and 4 bases at J, with 18 bases between. The CDR3 runs to 16 residues. The DNA of the CDR3 is TGTGCCAGCAGTTTTGGGGCAGGGGAGGGTTTCACTGAAGCTTTCTTT. Its translation is CASSFGAGEGFTEAFF.

This chain joins TRBV6-6 and TRBJ1-1; no firm D call. The CDR3 consists of 14 residues. The germline V gene encodes CDR1 MNHNY and CDR2 SVGAGI (reference sequence). V lost 6 bases and J lost 0, with 11 bases in between. CDR3 nucleotide sequence: TGTGCCAGCAGCTCACTTCAGGTGAACACTGAAGCTTTCTTT. Protein sequence: CASSSLQVNTEAFF.

The V and J genes are TRBV7-2 and TRBJ2-7, with 8 nucleotides matching TRBD2. Germline loops: CDR1 SGHTA, CDR2 FQGNSA. The CDR3 is 15 residues long. V lost 6 bases and J lost 0; bases outside the gene matches: 7. The CDR3 coding sequence is TGTGCCAGCAGTTCGAGCGGGAGAAGCTCCTACGAGCAGTACTTC. Its protein product is CASSSSGRSSYEQYF.

This clone occurred a few times. This chain connects TRBV5-4 to TRBJ1-5; D unclear. V shed 0 bases and J shed 9 bases, with 10 bases lying between them. There are 13 residues in the CDR3. Per the germline V gene, CDR1 is SGHNT and CDR2 is YYREEE (reference sequence). CDR3 DNA: TGTGCCAGCAGCTTGGACACCCGTGGGCCCCAGCATTTT. Amino acids: CASSLDTRGPQHF.